This T cell receptor beta chain emerged from a study of type 1 and type 2 diabetes patients. Study summary: Magnetic bead positive selection isolated CD4+ or CD8+ T cells from PBMCs. Overall study results and limits: Both CD4+ and CD8+ type 2 diabetes repertoires showed significantly higher diversity than type 1.

Amplification started from genomic DNA. Multiplex PCR with 30 forward and 13 reverse primers amplified the TCR beta CDR3. One entry per CDR3 protein, called by TCRdb with MiXCR from the multiplex PCR reads. The repertoire holds under 300,000 distinct CDR3 sequences, with roughly 50% as singletons. Anyone with other autoimmune disease or infection in the prior four weeks was excluded. This clonotype was detected many times. Its antigen is not identified. This TCR was recovered from a man between 18 and 29 years old with type 2 diabetes. Specimen: peripheral blood mononuclear cells (PBMCs).

In nucleotides, the CDR3 is TGTGCCACCAGCAGAGATAGGGGAGATTACGAGCAGTACTTC. Translation: CATSRDRGDYEQYF. The chain recombines TRBV15 with TRBJ2-7; D is perhaps TRBD1 or TRBD2 (5 bases each). The CDR3 has 14 amino acids. The germline CDR1 and CDR2 sequences are LNHNV and YYDKDF (reference sequence). V was shortened by 0 bases and J by 4 bases, with 10 bases between the two germline ends. Full variable domain (missing parts from reference TRBV15 and TRBJ2-7): DAMVIQNPRYQVTQFGKPVTLSCSQTLNHNVMYWYQQKSSQAPKLLFHYYDKDFNNEADTPDNFQSRRPNTSFCFLDIRSPGLGDTAMYLCATSRDRGDYEQYFGPGTRLTVT.